Listed below are T cell receptor beta chains from one sample, sequenced in a study of shared clonotypes between healthy human individuals. Produced via immunoSEQ multiplex PCR; TCRdb's table is partial and in-frame only. The data show some 1.1 million clones, with 60% to 80% seen just once and roughly 0.9% held by the top ten. Sequences were obtained from memory CD4+ T cells from PBMCs. These TCRs come from a man aged 18 to 30 in good health. Some clones in this sample may be carry-over from other donors' samples. Each CDR3 is given with its conserved first and last residue.

cdr3_length: 13; v_call: TRBV5-5; j_call: TRBJ2-2; cdr3_aa: CASSFQTTGELFF
cdr3_length: 17; v_call: TRBV5-1; j_call: TRBJ2-1; cdr3_aa: CASSQRTSANSYNEQFF
cdr3_length: 12; v_call: TRBV6-6; j_call: TRBJ2-1; cdr3_aa: CASSQKWNEQFF
cdr3_length: 15; v_call: TRBV10-3; j_call: TRBJ2-2; cdr3_aa: CAIRMTSGNTGELFF
cdr3_length: 17; v_call: TRBV5-6; j_call: TRBJ2-7; cdr3_aa: CASSSRRSLGYTYEQYF
cdr3_length: 16; v_call: TRBV5-1; j_call: TRBJ2-3; cdr3_aa: CASSLVPGVSTDTQYF
cdr3_length: 14; v_call: TRBV9; j_call: TRBJ2-1; cdr3_aa: CASSVGIASDEQFF
cdr3_length: 15; v_call: TRBV2; j_call: TRBJ1-3; cdr3_aa: CASSHTQGSGNTIYF
cdr3_length: 14; v_call: TRBV5-8; j_call: TRBJ2-1; cdr3_aa: CASSRTGTHNEQFF
cdr3_length: 14; v_call: TRBV9; j_call: TRBJ2-7; cdr3_aa: CASSRVAVEDEQYF
cdr3_length: 14; v_call: TRBV18; j_call: TRBJ1-1; cdr3_aa: CASSQVSYQGTAFF
cdr3_length: 16; v_call: TRBV9; j_call: TRBJ2-2; cdr3_aa: CASSPHVLAGGRELFF
cdr3_length: 13; v_call: TRBV30; j_call: TRBJ1-2; cdr3_aa: CAWSVRQGIAYTF
cdr3_length: 17; v_call: TRBV5-5; j_call: TRBJ2-1; cdr3_aa: CASSGWGGISSYNEQFF
cdr3_length: 12; v_call: TRBV28; j_call: TRBJ2-7; cdr3_aa: CASSPRRPEQYF
cdr3_length: 13; v_call: TRBV19; j_call: TRBJ1-2; cdr3_aa: CASSQTGGYGYTF
cdr3_length: 13; v_call: TRBV4-1; j_call: TRBJ2-1; cdr3_aa: CASRGTSDREQFF
cdr3_length: 15; v_call: TRBV11-2; j_call: TRBJ2-1; cdr3_aa: CASSPLAGVLNEQFF
cdr3_length: 16; v_call: TRBV30; j_call: TRBJ1-6; cdr3_aa: CAWRGQVRSRISPLHF
cdr3_length: 16; v_call: TRBV5-4; j_call: TRBJ2-2; cdr3_aa: CASSLPPAGDIGELFF
cdr3_length: 14; v_call: TRBV30; j_call: TRBJ2-2; cdr3_aa: CAWAVTRVTGELFF
cdr3_length: 14; v_call: TRBV7-2; j_call: TRBJ2-2; cdr3_aa: CASSFGANTGELFF
cdr3_length: 16; v_call: TRBV28; j_call: TRBJ1-4; cdr3_aa: CASSIQTGGWNEKLFF
cdr3_length: 13; v_call: TRBV5-1; j_call: TRBJ1-1; cdr3_aa: CASSFPPNTEAFF
cdr3_length: 15; v_call: TRBV5-8; j_call: TRBJ2-7; cdr3_aa: CASSFERSNSYEQYF
cdr3_length: 15; v_call: TRBV9; j_call: TRBJ2-1; cdr3_aa: CASSVRDQPYNEQFF
cdr3_length: 17; v_call: TRBV5-1; j_call: TRBJ2-6; cdr3_aa: CASDLTPGLSGANVLTF
cdr3_length: 12; v_call: TRBV5-1; j_call: TRBJ2-7; cdr3_aa: CASSLGRSEQYF
cdr3_length: 15; v_call: TRBV6-5; j_call: TRBJ2-3; cdr3_aa: CASSLQGRWTDTQYF
cdr3_length: 14; v_call: TRBV6-4; j_call: TRBJ2-2; cdr3_aa: CASSEEIDTGELFF
cdr3_length: 13; v_call: TRBV10-3; j_call: TRBJ1-1; cdr3_aa: CAISPGMNTEAFF
cdr3_length: 13; v_call: TRBV5-1; j_call: TRBJ1-2; cdr3_aa: CASSFSSDYGYTF
cdr3_length: 13; v_call: TRBV28; j_call: TRBJ1-1; cdr3_aa: CASRPGGSTEAFF
cdr3_length: 12; v_call: TRBV2; j_call: TRBJ1-2; cdr3_aa: CASGQDNYGYTF
cdr3_length: 16; v_call: TRBV6-6; j_call: TRBJ1-2; cdr3_aa: CASSTTPGQGGRGYTF
cdr3_length: 13; v_call: TRBV7-2; j_call: TRBJ1-5; cdr3_aa: CASSLAGGQPQHF
cdr3_length: 15; v_call: TRBV11-2; j_call: TRBJ1-2; cdr3_aa: CASSLSGGTNYGYTF
cdr3_length: 13; v_call: TRBV6-1; j_call: TRBJ2-7; cdr3_aa: CASQTVSSLEQYF
cdr3_length: 16; v_call: TRBV10-3; j_call: TRBJ1-2; cdr3_aa: CAISSPGTGWLDGYTF
cdr3_length: 14; v_call: TRBV28; j_call: TRBJ1-1; cdr3_aa: CASSVGGAVTEAFF